This is a list of T cell receptor beta chains from one sample in a study of blood T cells in healthy people across ages. TCRdb reprocessed the 5' RACE reads with MiXCR, giving one entry per CDR3 protein. The sample has some 1.5 million distinct CDR3 sequences, approximately 28% seen once. The sequenced sample consisted of blood. The receptor source for this set is a woman in her 30s in good health. Both conserved end residues are part of each CDR3. A D gene is named only where the DNA matches it firmly. Size is stated for part of the rows, as once, few or many counts, or as a class when the clone is expanded.

D gene	V gene	clone size	J gene	CDR3 protein	CDR3 DNA
-	TRBV12-3/TRBV12-4	few	TRBJ1-5	CASSLGSPGPGQPQHF	TGTGCCAGCAGTTTAGGCTCTCCAGGCCCCGGGCAGCCCCAGCATTTT
TRBD1	TRBV29-1	-	TRBJ1-2	CSVFAGQAYTF	TGCAGCGTCTTTGCCGGACAGGCCTACACCTTC
TRBD2	TRBV6-5	many	TRBJ2-3	CASSYSGGGGYTQYF	TGTGCCAGCAGTTACTCGGGCGGGGGGGGTTATACGCAGTATTTT
TRBD2	TRBV7-2	few	TRBJ2-5	CASSLGWASGRETQYF	TGTGCCAGCAGCTTAGGGTGGGCTAGCGGGAGAGAGACCCAGTACTTC
-	TRBV18	-	TRBJ2-1	CASSPPGPSDNEQFF	TGTGCCAGCTCACCACCGGGGCCGTCAGACAATGAGCAGTTCTTC
TRBD1	TRBV5-1	few	TRBJ1-2	CASSLFGRDRDFYGYTF	TGCGCCAGCAGCTTGTTTGGTCGGGACAGGGACTTCTATGGCTACACCTTC
-	TRBV5-4	few	TRBJ2-1	CASSLAGGTGEQFF	TGTGCCAGCAGCTTGGCGGGGGGCACAGGTGAGCAGTTCTTC
-	TRBV3-1	once	TRBJ2-3	CASRGSGAASSTDTQYF	TGTGCCAGCAGAGGGTCAGGAGCGGCCTCTAGCACAGATACGCAGTATTTT
TRBD2	TRBV7-2	many	TRBJ2-1	CASSLGGGVYNEQFF	TGTGCCAGCAGCTTAGGCGGGGGAGTATACAATGAGCAGTTCTTC
-	TRBV5-6	-	TRBJ2-7	CASSLVGPDEQYF	TGTGCCAGCAGCTTGGTCGGCCCAGACGAGCAGTACTTC
TRBD1	TRBV15	many	TRBJ2-5	CATSRGQVEETQYF	TGTGCCACCAGCAGGGGACAGGTCGAAGAGACCCAGTACTTC
-	TRBV6-5	few	TRBJ2-3	CASSFITGNIRNTQYF	TGTGCCAGCAGTTTCATTACGGGAAACATTAGAAATACGCAGTATTTT
TRBD1	TRBV28	once	TRBJ1-3	CASSVTGRGNTIYF	TGTGCCAGCAGTGTGACAGGGAGAGGAAACACCATATATTTT
-	TRBV11-2	few	TRBJ2-2	CASSTWGTGELFF	TGTGCCAGCTCAACCTGGGGGACCGGGGAGCTGTTTTTT
-	TRBV20-1	once	TRBJ2-7	CSARDPAGQGQYF	TGCAGTGCTAGAGATCCCGCAGGCCAGGGGCAGTACTTC
TRBD2	TRBV7-8	-	TRBJ2-7	CASSFLAGGGYEQYF	TGTGCCAGCAGCTTCCTAGCGGGAGGAGGCTACGAGCAGTACTTC
-	TRBV27	few	TRBJ1-2	CASSPRSSGAENYGYTF	TGTGCCAGCAGTCCCCGGAGCTCGGGGGCCGAAAACTATGGCTACACCTTC
-	TRBV5-1	-	TRBJ2-5	CASSGDYQETQYF	TGCGCCAGCAGCGGGGACTACCAAGAGACCCAGTACTTC
TRBD1	TRBV5-1	once	TRBJ2-6	CASSFEVRVFPWTGEFGANVPTF	TGCGCCAGCAGCTTTGAGGTTAGGGTCTTTCCGTGGACAGGGGAATTTGGGGCCAACGTCCCGACTTTC
-	TRBV7-9	-	TRBJ2-7	CASSPLVGGGDEQYF	TGTGCCAGCAGCCCCTTAGTAGGGGGGGGGGACGAGCAGTACTTC